Reported below is one T cell receptor beta chain. The germline CDR1 and CDR2 sequences are MGHRA and YSYEKL. Germline trimming cut 4 bases from V and 1 base from J; bases unmatched to any gene: 23. This CDR3 is 24 amino acids long. This specimen comes from a study of T-cell reconstitution after alpha-beta-depleted transplantation in children. It was with unique molecular identifiers that the TCRbeta library was prepared. TCRdb used MiXCR to reprocess the PCR reads, holding one entry per CDR3 protein. The table lists about a million distinct CDR3 sequences, about 29% of them singletons. This receptor was identified in a boy less than two years old who had a stem cell transplant for SCID, so the T cells may come from the graft donor. The sample here was PBMCs, mostly from graft donor cells, taken 360 days after TCRalphabeta/CD19-depleted stem cell transplant. The V call is TRBV4-1, the J call TRBJ2-6; TRBD2 aligns across 12 bases. CDR3 protein: CASSPDKRKALLAGGLSGANVLTF. The CDR3 DNA is TGCGCCAGCAGCCCTGACAAGCGAAAAGCGCTACTAGCGGGGGGTCTGTCTGGGGCCAACGTCCTGACTTTC.